These 30 T cell receptor beta chains share one sample of origin, sequenced in a study of T-cell memory formation after mild COVID-19. TCRdb fed the 5' RACE reads into MiXCR, producing one record per CDR3 protein. The sample holds 70,000 to 100,000 distinct CDR3 sequences, over 12% seen once. Sequencing input: PBMCs or a T cell subset sorted from them (not recorded which). These receptors came from a man younger than 30 who had mild COVID-19 (a few samples of this study predate the infection). Cell type and time point are not known.

Ten or more counts support this clonotype. The chain uses TRBV4-1 and TRBJ2-7; maybe TRBD1 (6 bases). CDR3 length: 14 residues. V was clipped by 1 base and J by 3 bases, with 10 bases between them. CDR1 is MGHRA, CDR2 YSYEKL, per germline. This CDR3 reads CASSQAQGSYEQYF. DNA for the CDR3: TGCGCCAGCAGCCAAGCGCAGGGGAGCTACGAGCAGTACTTC.

J is TRBJ1-1 and V is TRBV11-2, with D uncertain. The germline V gene has CDR1 SGHAT and CDR2 FQNNGV. The CDR3 contains 12 residues. Trimming shortened V by 5 bases and J by 10 bases, and 14 bases separated the two germline ends. CDR3 sequence reads: CASSPVFEGAFF. CDR3 DNA: TGTGCCAGCAGCCCCGTTTTCGAGGGAGCTTTCTTT.

CDR3 loop: CASSHPSGQGGDTQYF. The CDR3 DNA sequence: TGTGCCAGCAGCCATCCCTCCGGACAGGGGGGAGATACGCAGTATTTT. The V gene is TRBV11-3, the J gene TRBJ2-3; 10 bases match TRBD1. This CDR3 comprises 16 residues. Unmatched junction bases numbered 10, after V lost 5 bases and J lost 5 bases. CDR1 is SGHNT, CDR2 YENEEA, per germline.

This clonotype appeared a few times. This chain's CDR3 is CASSLGPGEGDEQYV. The CDR3 nucleotides are TGTGCCAGCAGCTTGGGTCCAGGGGAGGGTGACGAGCAGTACGTC. The chain uses TRBV5-5 and TRBJ2-7; maybe TRBD2 (7 bases). In germline, CDR1 is SGHKS, CDR2 YYEKEE (reference sequence). With 0 bases removed from V and 5 bases from J, the gap between germline ends came to 15 bases. The CDR3 is 15 amino acids.

The chain recombines TRBV5-1 with TRBJ2-1; D gene ambiguous. V was pared by 4 bases and J by 7 bases, with 12 bases between. The CDR3 loop spans 13 amino acids. CDR1 and CDR2 (germline): SGHRS, YFSETQ. CDR3 DNA: TGCGCCAGCAGCCCCCCGGGTGAGAATGAGCAGTTCTTC. Its protein is CASSPPGENEQFF. Full variable domain (missing parts from reference TRBV5-1 and TRBJ2-1): KAGVTQTPRYLIKTRGQQVTLSCSPISGHRSVSWYQQTPGQGLQFLFEYFSETQRNKGNFPGRFSGRQFSNSRSEMNVSTLELGDSALYLCASSPPGENEQFFGPGTRLTVL.

The J gene is TRBJ2-1, the V gene TRBV7-8; D uncertain. Trimming took 1 base from V and 8 from J, leaving 9 bases between them. Germline V CDR1 and CDR2: SGHVS, FQNEAQ. This CDR3 is 13 amino acids long. The CDR3 sequence is CASSLVPTDEQFF. The CDR3 nucleotides are TGTGCCAGCAGCTTAGTGCCTACCGATGAGCAGTTCTTC.

This clonotype was observed a handful of times. The V and J genes are TRBV5-1 and TRBJ1-5, with D uncertain. The V end was cut by 0 bases, the J end by 6 bases, with 7 bases between. The CDR3 length is 13 residues. CDR1 is SGHRS and CDR2 is YFSETQ in the germline V gene. For the CDR3, the DNA is TGCGCCAGCAGCTTGGCCTCGGGTCAGCCCCAGCATTTT. It yields the protein CASSLASGQPQHF. The full variable domain, in which reference TRBV5-1 and TRBJ1-5 provide the parts outside the CDR3, is KAGVTQTPRYLIKTRGQQVTLSCSPISGHRSVSWYQQTPGQGLQFLFEYFSETQRNKGNFPGRFSGRQFSNSRSEMNVSTLELGDSALYLCASSLASGQPQHFGDGTRLSIL.

V usage is TRBV12-3 or TRBV12-4 and J usage is TRBJ1-5; D unresolved. CDR3 size: 13 residues. V lost 4 bases and J lost 6, with 10 bases in between. The CDR3 sequence: CASSSGKSQPQHF. The CDR3 nucleotides read TGTGCCAGCAGTTCGGGGAAATCTCAGCCCCAGCATTTT.

At least ten counts were recorded for this clonotype. The J gene is TRBJ2-1, the V gene TRBV4-3, with 11 bases identical to TRBD2. J gave up 10 bases and V 4 bases, and 6 bases lay outside the gene matches. CDR3 length equals 14 residues. The germline gives CDR1 LGHNA, CDR2 YSLEER. The chain's CDR3 is CASSPELAGGEQFF. The CDR3 nucleotides are TGCGCCAGCAGCCCAGAGCTAGCGGGGGGAGAGCAGTTCTTC.

The rearrangement uses TRBV4-1 and TRBJ2-5; D not resolved. Germline V gives CDR1 MGHRA, CDR2 YSYEKL. V shed 0 bases and J shed 5 bases, with 4 bases lying between them. The CDR3 is 12 amino acids. The CDR3 DNA follows: TGCGCCAGCAGCCAAGAACGGGAGACCCAGTACTTC. Its protein product is CASSQERETQYF.

This clonotype appeared a few times. V and J are TRBV9 and TRBJ2-3; tentative D call: TRBD2 (6 bases). The CDR3 runs to 14 residues. V was shortened by 4 bases and J by 5 bases, with 14 bases between the two germline ends. The germline CDR1 and CDR2 sequences are SGDLS and YYNGEE. CDR3 DNA sequence: TGTGCCAGCAGCCCCGGGACTTATCAAGATACGCAGTATTTT. Translated, it gives CASSPGTYQDTQYF. The full variable domain, completed using reference TRBV9 and TRBJ2-3, is DSGVTQTPKHLITATGQRVTLRCSPRSGDLSVYWYQQSLDQGLQFLIQYYNGEERAKGNILERFSAQQFPDLHSELNLSSLELGDSALYFCASSPGTYQDTQYFGPGTRLTVL.

V gene TRBV29-1 combines with J gene TRBJ2-7; tentatively, D is TRBD1 (6 bases). CDR1 SQVTM and CDR2 ANQGSEA come from the germline V gene. CDR3 length equals 14 residues. Trimming cost V 4 bases and J 1 base, with 14 bases left between them. As DNA, the CDR3 is TGCAGCGTTGTGACAGGCCGCGGGTCCTACGAGCAGTACTTC. Its protein is CSVVTGRGSYEQYF.

This clonotype was seen more than once but under ten times. The chain has TRBV7-9 and TRBJ1-5; possibly TRBD1 for D (6 bases). CDR1 is SEHNR and CDR2 is FQNEAQ in the germline V gene (reference sequence). The CDR3 has 13 residues. V was clipped by 5 bases and J by 6 bases, with 11 bases between them. The CDR3 region is CASSKSGVQPQHF. CDR3 sequence (DNA): TGTGCCAGCAGCAAGTCAGGGGTTCAGCCCCAGCATTTT.

V is TRBV6-2 or TRBV6-3 and J is TRBJ2-1, with D maybe TRBD2 (6 bases). This CDR3 is built from 14 residues. V lost 6 bases to trimming and J lost 14 bases, with 23 bases between them. Germline V gives CDR1 MNHEY, CDR2 SVGEGT. The CDR3 nucleotides are TGTGCCAGCAGCTCCCGGCAGCTCGGGACTCATGAGTTCTTC. It specifies CASSSRQLGTHEFF.

This clonotype was counted at least ten times. J is TRBJ2-1 and V is TRBV4-1, with D tentatively TRBD1 (5 bases). With 5 bases removed from V and 2 bases from J, the gap between germline ends came to 13 bases. The germline CDR1 and CDR2 sequences are MGHRA and YSYEKL. The CDR3 totals 15 residues. As DNA, the CDR3 is TGCGCCAGCAGCTTCGACAGCTGGACCTACAATGAGCAGTTCTTC. Amino acid sequence: CASSFDSWTYNEQFF.

This clonotype has a count of ten or more. The rearrangement joins TRBV29-1 to TRBJ2-5; TRBD2 aligns across 8 bases. The CDR3 covers 15 residues. Germline CDR1 reads SQVTM; CDR2 reads ANQGSEA. After removal of 1 base from V and 5 bases from J, the junction contained 9 bases not matched to a gene. CDR3 sequence: CSVEAGRGGHETQYF. DNA of the CDR3: TGCAGCGTTGAAGCAGGTCGGGGGGGGCATGAGACCCAGTACTTC.

This clonotype was seen only a few times. This chain uses TRBV29-1 with TRBJ2-5, with D possibly matching TRBD1 (6 bases). The CDR3 totals 12 residues. CDR1 SQVTM and CDR2 ANQGSEA come from the germline V gene. Trimming left V 4 bases short and J 1 base short, with 7 bases between. CDR3 coding DNA: TGCAGCGTTGCAGGGGCCCAAGAGACCCAGTACTTC. It translates to CSVAGAQETQYF.

This clonotype occurred a few times. This chain links TRBV6-6 with TRBJ2-7, with 11 bases lining up with TRBD2. Germline loops: CDR1 MNHNY, CDR2 SVGAGI (reference sequence). Trimming at V came to 1 base and at J to 1 base, leaving 9 bases not matched to a gene. CDR3 length: 18 amino acids. The CDR3 bases are TGTGCCAGCAGTTACTTCTTACTAGCGGGGGCCGAGTCCTACGAGCAGTACTTC. Protein product: CASSYFLLAGAESYEQYF.

This clonotype was observed a handful of times. The J gene is TRBJ1-1, the V gene TRBV7-9, with D possibly TRBD1 on 6 matching bases. CDR3 length: 13 amino acids. Per germline, CDR1 SEHNR and CDR2 FQNEAQ (reference sequence). Trimming pared 3 bases from V and 7 bases from J, leaving 12 bases between. The CDR3 sequence is CASSFPGVGEAFF. DNA for the CDR3: TGTGCCAGCAGCTTTCCAGGGGTAGGTGAAGCTTTCTTT. Filled out from reference TRBV7-9 and TRBJ1-1, the complete variable domain reads DTGVSQNPRHKITKRGQNVTFRCDPISEHNRLYWYRQTLGQGPEFLTYFQNEAQLEKSRLLSDRFSAERPKGSFSTLEIQRTEQGDSAMYLCASSFPGVGEAFFGQGTRLTVV.

This clonotype was counted between two and nine times. The chain carries TRBV3-1 and TRBJ2-1, with TRBD2 identical over 8 bases. With V trimmed by 2 bases and J by 0 bases, 15 bases remained unmatched. Germline values: CDR1 LGHDT, CDR2 YNNKEL (reference sequence). CDR3 length: 20 amino acids. CDR3 nucleotide sequence: TGTGCCAGCAGCCAAAAAGCGGGGGCCCCCAGCAGGAGCTCCTACAATGAGCAGTTCTTC. Translated, it gives CASSQKAGAPSRSSYNEQFF.

This clonotype has more than one count but fewer than ten. J is TRBJ2-7 and V is TRBV4-1, with 8 bases fitting TRBD2. V gave up 4 bases and J gave up 4 bases; unmatched junction bases: 9. Germline CDR1 MGHRA, CDR2 YSYEKL. The length of the CDR3 is 15 residues. The CDR3 DNA is TGCGCCAGCAGCCCGGGGGGGCAATTTCGTTACGAGCAGTACTTC. Protein sequence: CASSPGGQFRYEQYF.

This clonotype was counted many times. The chain couples TRBV7-8 to TRBJ2-3; the D gene is possibly TRBD1 (7 bases). The CDR3 contains 15 residues. V lost 6 bases, J lost 0 bases, and 13 bases lay in between. Germline CDR1 SGHVS, CDR2 FQNEAQ. The CDR3 DNA reads TGTGCCAGCAGGGAGACAGGGACTAGCACAGATACGCAGTATTTT. Its protein is CASRETGTSTDTQYF.

The rearrangement uses TRBV2 and TRBJ1-2; 11 bases fit TRBD1. Germline V CDR1 and CDR2: SNHLY, FYNNEI. The CDR3 spans 13 residues. J gave up 4 bases and V 9 bases, and 4 bases lay outside the gene matches. The CDR3 loop is CASRDRGIYGYTF. The CDR3 nucleotides read TGTGCCAGTAGGGACAGGGGGATCTATGGCTACACCTTC.

This clonotype was seen a handful of times. The chain recombines TRBV5-1 with TRBJ2-1; D is unclear. Trimming pared 0 bases from V and 3 bases from J, leaving 7 bases between. The length of the CDR3 is 14 residues. Germline CDR1 SGHRS, CDR2 YFSETQ. CDR3 coding DNA: TGCGCCAGCAGCTTGGATGTCCTCTACAATGAGCAGTTCTTC. Protein product: CASSLDVLYNEQFF.

In its sample, this clonotype was seen a few times. The genes are TRBV6-2 or TRBV6-3 and TRBJ2-6, with unresolved D. Germline V gene lookup returns CDR1 MNHEY and CDR2 SVGEGT. Trimming took off 6 bases at V and 0 bases at J, with 9 bases between the two ends. This CDR3 contains 15 residues. The CDR3 nucleotides read TGTGCCAGCAGCTCACAGAACTCTGGGGCCAACGTCCTGACTTTC. Protein product: CASSSQNSGANVLTF.

There are a few counts of this clonotype. V is TRBV5-8 and J is TRBJ2-3; D might be TRBD1 (5 bases). Deletions cut 2 bases from V and 4 bases from J, with 8 bases between. Germline CDR1 and CDR2: SGHTS and YDEGEE. CDR3 size: 13 residues. The CDR3 reads CASSLDRADTQYF. The CDR3 nucleotides are TGTGCCAGCAGCTTAGACAGAGCAGATACGCAGTATTTT.

The V call is TRBV6-5, the J call TRBJ2-6; the D is unclear. Between the trimmed V and J ends, which lost 0 bases and 4 bases, there was a span of 4 bases. The CDR3 runs 14 residues. CDR1 and CDR2 from the germline V gene are MNHEY and SVGAGI. The DNA for the CDR3 is TGTGCCAGCAGTTACTCCCAGGGGGCCAACGTCCTGACTTTC. It is translated as CASSYSQGANVLTF.

The chain carries TRBV18 and TRBJ2-3; D may match TRBD1 or TRBD2 (5 bases each). Trimming shortened V by 0 bases and J by 3 bases, and 16 bases separated the two germline ends. Germline values: CDR1 KGHSH, CDR2 LQKENI. This CDR3 has 17 residues. The CDR3 region is CASSPPSGDGRTDTQYF. The CDR3 DNA follows: TGTGCCAGCTCACCACCGTCCGGGGACGGGCGGACAGATACGCAGTATTTT.

In this sample, this clonotype turned up a few times. This chain connects TRBV4-3 to TRBJ2-2; 7 positions match TRBD2. V was pared by 3 bases and J by 5 bases, with 15 bases of the junction left unmatched. The CDR3 spans 18 residues. Germline assignment: CDR1 LGHNA and CDR2 YSLEER. The CDR3 region has the DNA TGCGCCAGCAGCCACCTCCCCCCTGGGGGGGGAGGAACCGGGGAGCTGTTTTTT. Its protein product is CASSHLPPGGGGTGELFF.

The V call is TRBV24-1, the J call TRBJ2-1; TRBD2 agrees at 7 bases. Unmatched junction bases numbered 8, after V lost 10 bases and J lost 6 bases. The CDR3 extends over 13 amino acids. Germline V gene data show CDR1 as KGHDR and CDR2 as SFDVKD. The CDR3 DNA follows: TGTGCCACAGAACCCCCGGGGGGCAATGAGCAGTTCTTC. This encodes CATEPPGGNEQFF.